This T cell receptor beta chain was identified in a study of CD8+ T cells in alopecia areata. Findings and caveats of the study: Scalp sample sequencing also detects resident alphabeta T cells of normal skin.

cDNA reverse transcribed from extracted RNA served as the sequencing template. Only in-frame clones appear in the TCRdb table, and some are missing; sequencing was by immunoSEQ multiplex PCR. The table records around 100,000 clones, 41% of them present only once. Worth noting for this clone: Its antigen is undetermined.

Germline V gene lookup returns CDR1 SEHNR and CDR2 FQNEAQ (reference sequence). Trimming took 3 bases from V and 2 from J, leaving 10 bases between them. The CDR3 has 14 residues. The genes are TRBV7-9 and TRBJ1-1; tentatively, D is TRBD1 (5 bases). Sequenced: CD4+ T cells sorted from blood. This receptor was identified in a human donor with alopecia areata. For the CDR3, the DNA is TGTGCCAGCAGCTTGGGGGTGCCTAACACTGAAGCTTTCTTT. Translated, it gives CASSLGVPNTEAFF.